These T cell receptor beta chains were read from a single sample in a study of blood T cell repertoires in COVID-19. Sequencing was performed with immunoSEQ multiplex PCR; in TCRdb, only in-frame clones are kept and a portion is missing. The data show roughly 390,000 clones, around 84% seen once. Sequenced: peripheral blood. The receptors were gathered from a woman under 30 with acute or convalescent COVID-19. Both conserved end residues are part of each CDR3. A D gene is named only where the DNA matches it firmly. Clone size is shown for a subset of rows, as once, few, many or a class of expanded clone.

>TRBV7-9|NA|TRBJ2-1|NA
TGTGCCAGCAGTCACGCGACTGGTTACAATGAGCAGTTCTTC
CASSHATGYNEQFF
>TRBV29-1|NA|TRBJ2-2|NA
TGCAGCGTTGAAGATGCTAGCACGAACACCGGGGAGCTGTTTTTT
CSVEDASTNTGELFF
>TRBV2|few|TRBJ1-5|NA
TGTGCCGCGACTCCAGGGGACCGAAATCAGCCCCAGCATTTT
CAATPGDRNQPQHF
>TRBV5-5|NA|TRBJ1-2|TRBD1
TGTGCCAGCATCGGACAGGGCAAACCGACTAACTATGGCTACACCTTC
CASIGQGKPTNYGYTF
>TRBV2|few|TRBJ1-5|NA
TGTGCCAGCAGTGAAGTGCAGTGGGGCAGAAAGCCTAATCAGCCCCAGCATTTT
CASSEVQWGRKPNQPQHF
>TRBV28|NA|TRBJ1-1|NA
TGTGCCACCGGACCCGTAGGGGTGGGATATCTGAACACTGAAGCTTTCTTT
CATGPVGVGYLNTEAFF
>TRBV15|NA|TRBJ2-7|TRBD1
TGTGCCACCGGGATAGGACAGGGAATCCTCTACGAGCAGTACTTC
CATGIGQGILYEQYF
>TRBV19|NA|TRBJ2-1|TRBD2
TGTGCCAGTACCCTGAGCGGGGACTACAATGAGCAGTTCTTC
CASTLSGDYNEQFF
>TRBV3-1/TRBV3-2|NA|TRBJ2-4|NA
TGTGCCAGCAGCACCACCATGGGAGAAAACATTCAGTACTTC
CASSTTMGENIQYF
>TRBV28|NA|TRBJ1-2|NA
TGTGCCAGCAGTTACGGTACTAACTATGGCTACACCTTC
CASSYGTNYGYTF
>TRBV5-6|NA|TRBJ1-1|NA
TGTGCCAGCAGCTTGGGCAGGGGATTGACTGAAGCTTTCTTT
CASSLGRGLTEAFF
>TRBV9|once|TRBJ2-2|TRBD1
TGTGCCAGCAGCGCAGGGGACAGGGCGAACACCGGGGAGCTGTTTTTT
CASSAGDRANTGELFF
>TRBV5-8|once|TRBJ1-1|TRBD1
TGTGCCAGCAGCTCAGGGACAGGGGGTGGTTTGTTGACTGAAGCTTTCTTT
CASSSGTGGGLLTEAFF
>TRBV30|NA|TRBJ1-4|NA
TGTGCCTGGAGTGTACTTGAAAAACTGTTTTTT
CAWSVLEKLFF
>TRBV9|NA|TRBJ2-2|NA
TGTGCCAGCAGCGTACGCGGACAGCCGAACACCGGGGAGCTGTTTTTT
CASSVRGQPNTGELFF
>TRBV9|NA|TRBJ2-2|TRBD2
TGTGCCAGCAGCGTCTCCTCGGGACTAGCGGCCGGGGAGCTGTTTTTT
CASSVSSGLAAGELFF
>TRBV7-8|once|TRBJ2-1|NA
TGTGCCAGCAGCTTCAGGGGTGAGTACAATGAGCAGTTCTTC
CASSFRGEYNEQFF
>TRBV9|NA|TRBJ2-6|TRBD1
TGTGCCAGCAGCGCGACGTCCGACAGGACAGGGGGGTCCTCCTACTCTGGGGCCAACGTCCTGACTTTC
CASSATSDRTGGSSYSGANVLTF
>TRBV19|few|TRBJ1-2|TRBD1
TGTGCCAGTACTGATCCGGGACAGGGAAGAGGCTACACCTTC
CASTDPGQGRGYTF
>TRBV30|NA|TRBJ1-2|TRBD1
TGTGCCTGTAAGACAGGGGAGGGCTACACCTTC
CACKTGEGYTF
>TRBV6-6|few|TRBJ2-7|TRBD1
TGTGCCAGCAGGCAAACAGGGGGAGGTTTGAACGAGCAGTACTTC
CASRQTGGGLNEQYF
>TRBV20-1|few|TRBJ2-3|TRBD1
TGCAGTGCTAGTGGAGGACAGGGGGCTACAGATACGCAGTATTTT
CSASGGQGATDTQYF
>TRBV11-2|NA|TRBJ1-2|NA
TGTGCCAGCAGCTTCCGACAGCTTAACTATGGCTACACCTTC
CASSFRQLNYGYTF
>TRBV28|NA|TRBJ1-1|TRBD1
TGTGCCAGCAGTAGGATGCAGGACAGGGTAGAAGCTTTCTTT
CASSRMQDRVEAFF